What follows are 14 T cell receptor beta chains derived from one specimen sequenced in a study of T cells in localized non-small cell lung cancer. TCRdb keeps only in-frame clones here, not all; method: immunoSEQ multiplex PCR. The sample holds fewer than 20,000 clones; approximately 89% are singletons and the top ten take around 28%. Sample: peripheral blood, taken before any cancer treatment. The origin of the receptors is a female donor aged 60 or older with stage III squamous cell lung carcinoma.

The V call is TRBV28, the J call TRBJ1-1; 7 positions agree with TRBD1. The germline CDR1 and CDR2 sequences are MDHEN and SYDVKM. After removal of 6 bases from V and 4 bases from J, the junction contained 17 bases not matched to a gene. This CDR3 region has 17 residues. CDR3: CASSPNDRTGLVTEAFF. The CDR3 DNA sequence: TGTGCCAGCAGCCCTAACGACAGGACAGGCTTAGTCACTGAAGCTTTCTTT.

On this clone: An end of the junction does not agree with germline; a read error may underlie this. The chain recombines TRBV7-7 with TRBJ2-7; D gene ambiguous. Germline CDR1 SSHAT, CDR2 FNYEAQ (reference sequence). The CDR3 is made up of 13 amino acids. The chain's CDR3 is CASSLAPADEQYF. The CDR3 nucleotides are TGTGCTAGCAGCTTAGCACCGGCCGACGAGCAGTACTTC.

The rearrangement uses TRBV5-6 and TRBJ2-1, with TRBD1 as a possible D gene (5 bases). Germline V CDR1 and CDR2: SGHDT, YYEEEE. The CDR3 length is 15 residues. The V gene lost 0 bases and the J gene lost 2 bases, with 9 bases spanning the gap. For the CDR3, the DNA is TGTGCCAGCAGCTTGGTAAGGGGCACCTACAATGAGCAGTTCTTC. This encodes CASSLVRGTYNEQFF.

This chain links TRBV9 with TRBJ2-7, with D tentatively TRBD2 (6 bases). Per germline, CDR1 SGDLS and CDR2 YYNGEE. The CDR3 covers 15 residues. V lost 0 bases, J lost 5 bases, and 15 bases lay in between. The CDR3 region is CASSVEGARGHEQYF. CDR3 bases: TGTGCCAGCAGCGTAGAAGGGGCGCGGGGCCACGAGCAGTACTTC.

The chain links TRBV10-2 to TRBJ2-3, with 10 bases lining up with TRBD1. CDR1 is WSHSY, CDR2 SAAADI, per germline. The CDR3 covers 15 residues. The V gene end was trimmed by 7 bases and the J gene end by 2 bases; junction bases not matched to a gene: 6. CDR3 DNA: TGCGCCAGCATCCCGGGACAGGGGATCACAGATACGCAGTATTTT. Protein sequence: CASIPGQGITDTQYF.

This chain links TRBV2 with TRBJ2-3; 8 bases line up with TRBD2. The CDR3 totals 14 residues. Germline V lookup: CDR1 SNHLY, CDR2 FYNNEI. The CDR3 protein is CATSGGATTDTQYF. For the CDR3, the DNA is TGTGCTACCTCCGGGGGGGCAACCACAGATACGCAGTATTTT.

The chain couples TRBV30 to TRBJ2-2; D is perhaps TRBD2 (6 bases). This CDR3 is built from 15 residues. V shed 6 bases and J shed 0 bases, with 14 bases lying between them. The germline V gene has CDR1 GTSNPN and CDR2 SVGIG (reference sequence). The CDR3 bases are TGTGCCTGCCCCAAGGAGGGGTCGAACACCGGGGAGCTGTTTTTT. Its translation is CACPKEGSNTGELFF.

This clone was observed a single time. The chain employs TRBV7-2 and TRBJ1-1; 7 nucleotides line up with TRBD1. J lost 5 bases, V lost 4 bases, and 13 bases had no gene match. The CDR3 sequence is 16 residues long. Germline V gene data show CDR1 as SGHTA and CDR2 as FQGNSA. CDR3: CASSSPPGQRVTEAFF. CDR3 nucleotides: TGTGCCAGCAGCTCCCCTCCGGGACAGAGGGTTACTGAAGCTTTCTTT.

The chain joins TRBV5-1 to TRBJ2-1, with 8 bases aligning to TRBD2. This CDR3 region has 15 residues. Unmatched junction bases numbered 8, after V lost 1 base and J lost 8 bases. Germline CDR1 is SGHRS and CDR2 is YFSETQ. The CDR3 loop is CASSLQRGSGYEQFF. The CDR3 nucleotides read TGCGCCAGCAGCTTGCAGCGGGGGTCCGGGTATGAGCAGTTCTTC.

This chain uses TRBV7-6 with TRBJ1-1; D is unclear. Germline V gene sequence: CDR1 SGHVS, CDR2 FNYEAQ. There are 15 residues in the CDR3. V was trimmed by 1 base and J by 0 bases, leaving 9 bases between them. The DNA for the CDR3 is TGTGCCAGCAGCTTAGGGGGTTTCATGAACACTGAAGCTTTCTTT. The encoded protein is CASSLGGFMNTEAFF.

The rearrangement joins TRBV7-9 to TRBJ2-2; 9 nucleotides match TRBD2. After removal of 5 bases from V and 7 bases from J, the junction contained 17 bases not matched to a gene. The length of the CDR3 is 18 residues. CDR1 is SEHNR and CDR2 is FQNEAQ in the germline V gene (reference sequence). The CDR3 bases are TGTGCCAGCAGCCCCCGACCGACTAGCGGACCGTCGGACGGGGAGCTGTTTTTT. Protein sequence: CASSPRPTSGPSDGELFF. The full variable domain, its missing parts supplied by reference TRBV7-9 and TRBJ2-2, is DTGVSQNPRHKITKRGQNVTFRCDPISEHNRLYWYRQTLGQGPEFLTYFQNEAQLEKSRLLSDRFSAERPKGSFSTLEIQRTEQGDSAMYLCASSPRPTSGPSDGELFFGEGSRLTVL.

This clone has only one observation. The CDR3 sequence: CASSLGQGVYNEQFF. The DNA for the CDR3 is TGTGCCAGCAGCCTGGGACAGGGCGTATACAATGAGCAGTTCTTC. V usage is TRBV7-9 and J usage is TRBJ2-1, with 9 nucleotides matching TRBD1. Germline V gene lookup returns CDR1 SEHNR and CDR2 FQNEAQ (reference sequence). V was pared by 5 bases and J by 4 bases, with 6 bases of the junction left unmatched. The CDR3 is made up of 15 amino acids.

CDR3 in DNA: TGCGCCAGCAGCCCCTCTTCCGGACTCCAATATTACGAGCAGTACTTC. Its protein product is CASSPSSGLQYYEQYF. This chain links TRBV5-1 with TRBJ2-7, with D tentatively TRBD2 (5 bases). The germline V gene has CDR1 SGHRS and CDR2 YFSETQ. This CDR3 is built from 16 residues. V lost 4 bases to trimming and J lost 4 bases, with 21 bases between them.

This clone showed up just once. J is TRBJ1-1 and V is TRBV27; weak D call: TRBD1 (6 bases). This CDR3 comprises 16 residues. Germline V gives CDR1 MNHEY, CDR2 SMNVEV (reference sequence). The ends were cut back, 5 bases at V and 3 bases at J, with 19 bases in the middle. The CDR3: CASSVLGGRWDTEAFF. DNA for the CDR3: TGTGCCAGCAGTGTTTTAGGGGGGCGGTGGGACACTGAAGCTTTCTTT.